This entry lists 6 T cell receptor beta chains sequenced from one sample in a study of shared clonotypes between healthy human individuals. Naive CD8 cells were CD45RO-negative, positively selected for CCR7, excluding terminally differentiated effector memory CD45RA+ cells. Method: immunoSEQ multiplex PCR; TCRdb's copy keeps in-frame clones and lacks some. The sample holds about 2,200,000 clones, roughly 91% seen once. The sequenced sample consisted of naive CD8+ T cells from PBMCs. The receptors derive from a man aged 18 to 35 in good health. Some clones in this sample may be carry-over from other donors' samples.

The V and J genes are TRBV29-1 and TRBJ2-1, with 12 positions matching TRBD2. The CDR3 consists of 15 residues. The germline V gene has CDR1 SQVTM and CDR2 ANQGSEA. V shed 1 base, J shed 10 bases, and the junction held 8 bases outside the gene matches. CDR3 amino acids: CSVEGPGLAGPEQFF. The CDR3 nucleotides are TGCAGCGTTGAAGGACCGGGACTAGCGGGCCCGGAGCAGTTCTTC.

V usage is TRBV28 and J usage is TRBJ2-1; D is ambiguous. CDR3 length: 13 amino acids. Trimming took off 2 bases at V and 8 bases at J, with 10 bases between the two ends. Germline loops: CDR1 MDHEN, CDR2 SYDVKM. The CDR3 reads CASSLIGYDEQFF. The CDR3 region has the DNA TGTGCCAGCAGTTTAATAGGGTACGATGAGCAGTTCTTC.

On this clone itself: This specimen includes other DNA sequences encoding the same CDR3. The rearrangement joins TRBV28 to TRBJ1-1; D uncertain. This CDR3 region has 11 residues. The germline V and J ends were trimmed by 3 bases and 5 bases, with 4 bases remaining between them. Germline V lookup: CDR1 MDHEN, CDR2 SYDVKM. The CDR3 coding sequence is TGTGCCAGCAGTTTGAGGACTGAAGCTTTCTTT. Amino acid sequence: CASSLRTEAFF.

The chain carries TRBV19 and TRBJ1-1; 8 bases agree with TRBD1. V gave up 5 bases and J gave up 1 base; unmatched junction bases: 9. Germline V CDR1 and CDR2: LNHDA, SQIVND (reference sequence). The CDR3 is made up of 16 amino acids. CDR3 bases: TGTGCCAGTAGTTCACGGACAGGGAGATGGAACACTGAAGCTTTCTTT. Encoded protein: CASSSRTGRWNTEAFF.

V gene TRBV18 combines with J gene TRBJ2-5, with 9 bases identical to TRBD2. The CDR3 is 14 residues long. V gave up 5 bases and J gave up 4 bases; unmatched junction bases: 5. Per the germline V gene, CDR1 is KGHSH and CDR2 is LQKENI. The CDR3 protein is CASSSSGRLETQYF. The CDR3 DNA reads as TGTGCCAGCTCATCAAGCGGGAGGTTAGAGACCCAGTACTTC.

This chain uses TRBV10-2 with TRBJ2-7; TRBD2 matches at 8 bases. The CDR3 loop spans 14 amino acids. Germline CDR1 and CDR2: WSHSY and SAAADI. The V segment lost 6 bases and the J segment 0 bases; nucleotides outside the gene matches: 4. CDR3 bases: TGCGCCAGCAGAACTAGCGGAGTCTCCTACGAGCAGTACTTC. This translates into CASRTSGVSYEQYF.